The entry below describes one TCR beta chain. Only one count was recorded for this clone. Its antigen is still unknown. No per-base quality is available; no much larger clone lies one base away. The sample comes from a study of PD-1 blockade in classical Hodgkin lymphoma (dated by TCRdb to about 2020). Turning to the overall study: Nivolumab dosing was 3 mg/kg intravenously every 2 weeks, continuing until either disease progression or unacceptable toxicity. The study used TCR beta sequencing and CyTOF to define a peripheral blood immune signature of response to PD-1 blockade in classical Hodgkin lymphoma. What the work shows at the level of the full study, not this receptor alone: Lower diversity was observed in patients in whom nivolumab was started less than 1 year after ASCT, and these patients were excluded from later analyses so that confounding by immune reconstitution would be avoided. Baseline TCR diversity was reported to be lower in newly diagnosed patients than in healthy donors, and even lower in relapsed/refractory patients. By C4D1, a significant rise was seen in CD4+ TCR diversity but not in CD8+ TCR diversity (p=0.0027 vs p=0.16), and the rise was most apparent among complete responders (p=0.02). The study was limited to a single clinical trial cohort, and causes of repertoire differences, possibly disease activity or prior therapy, remained undefined. Trial patients achieving complete response had baseline diversity similar to newly diagnosed patients, whereas partial responders and progressors had significantly lower diversity.

The Qiagen DNeasy kit was used to extract genomic DNA both from unsorted PBMCs and from the negatively selected CD4+ and CD8+ fractions. Using primers that anneal to V and J segments, immunoSEQ multiplex PCR amplified the TCR beta CDR3 regions. Amplification bias was minimized using a synthetic immune receptor repertoire, and residual bias was removed computationally after sequencing. Processing in the source paper ran as follows. Custom Python scripts were used to quantify repertoire diversity as the Shannon entropy index. Unsorted, CD4+ and CD8+ repertoires were analyzed separately, except for combined analyses in which CD4+ and CD8+ sequences were merged in silico. A clone counted as expanded when the clone's frequency after treatment rose at least 2-fold relative to C1D1, and clones undetected at baseline were given a pseudocount of 0.5. Singleton clones were defined as clones with 0 or 1 copy at C1D1, and non-singleton clones were defined as clones with 2 or more copies. Clones expanded in unsorted samples were assigned a CD4+, CD8+ or unknown annotation through matching of protein sequences in sorted samples from the same patient. Diversity changes from C1D1 to C4D1 were tested in paired samples using Wilcoxon tests. This immuneACCESS table, as held by TCRdb, lists in-frame sequences with V and J called but not all clones. Of the missing ones, under half trace to an unresolved V gene in checked studies; the others have no known cause. The DNA was the basis for D and trimming; V, J and clone size are from that table. The sample contains some 46,000 clones, over 60% of them found a single time. 22% of the sample goes to the ten largest clones.

Sample time point, as interpreted from the label and publication: cycle 2 day 1 (C2D1) of nivolumab. All trial patients had relapsed after autologous stem cell transplantation, with cohorts A, B and C differing in prior brentuximab vedotin exposure. The trial cohort included 55 to 60 patients with relapsed/refractory classical Hodgkin lymphoma, and each patient had a best overall response of complete response, partial response or progressive disease. Trial patients were treated with single-agent nivolumab in the multi-cohort phase II CheckMate 205 trial. An independent review committee assessed best overall response using the 2007 International Working Group response criteria. PBMCs from the trial were collected at three points: immediately before nivolumab initiation (C1D1), and during therapy at cycle 2 day 1 and cycle 4 day 1. After peripheral blood was drawn into 8 mL Vacutainer Cell Preparation Tubes, PBMCs were isolated by centrifugation and then cryopreserved.

CDR1 and CDR2 (LGHNA, YSLEER) derive from the germline V gene. The trim is 0 bases for V and 8 bases for J, with a gap of 11 bases between the germline ends. There are 14 amino acids in the CDR3, from cysteine to phenylalanine inclusive. The retained sequence is limited to the CDR3, 42 bases, with the frame set at the first base. The chain is assembled from TRBV4-3 and TRBJ2-1, and perhaps TRBD1 as D gene, on 5 matching bases. Sequenced material: peripheral blood mononuclear cells (PBMCs), taken before the second cycle of nivolumab. The receptor's source is a human donor with classical Hodgkin lymphoma. The base sequence is TGCGCCAGCAGCCAAGATAGGGGAAGGGATGAGCAGTTCTTC. Its translation reads: CASSQDRGRDEQFF.